Only one count was recorded for the clone carrying this T cell receptor beta chain. CDR3 length: 13 residues. Per the germline V gene, CDR1 is LNHNV and CDR2 is YYDKDF (reference sequence). V was pared by 4 bases and J by 4 bases, with 8 bases between. In the authors' methods: Amplification of reference gene primers provided the estimated nucleated cell counts. Clones were sequenced by immunoSEQ multiplex PCR, and TCRdb holds only the in-frame ones, with some missing. The D gene and trimming were derived from the DNA, and the V and J assignments and clone size from that table. Among around 57,000 clones listed, approximately 86% were seen once. The sample originates from a study of blood T cell repertoires in COVID-19.

Sequencing was done on a sample of peripheral blood. The V and J genes are TRBV15 and TRBJ1-5, with D uncertain. The origin of this receptor is a woman aged 80 or over with active COVID-19. CDR3 in DNA: TGTGCCACCAGCATCGGAGGGAATCAGCCCCAGCATTTT. Translation gives CATSIGGNQPQHF.